This TCR beta chain stems from a study of T cells in localized non-small cell lung cancer. Repertoires were generated with immunoSEQ multiplex PCR, while TCRdb's copy carries only in-frame clones and drops some. The top ten clones hold roughly 9.7% of a sample with 2,000 or so clones, 35% to 45% of them seen once. Sequencing was performed on lung tumor tissue, taken before any cancer treatment. The source is a female donor at least 60 years old with stage I lung adenocarcinoma.

CDR3 in DNA: TGTGCCAGCTCCGATACGACCTCGAACACTGAAGCTTTCTTT. Translation gives CASSDTTSNTEAFF. The chain recombines TRBV18 with TRBJ1-1; no clear D. The CDR3 contains 14 residues. Germline assignment: CDR1 KGHSH and CDR2 LQKENI. V gave up 6 bases and J gave up 1 base, with 12 bases separating them.